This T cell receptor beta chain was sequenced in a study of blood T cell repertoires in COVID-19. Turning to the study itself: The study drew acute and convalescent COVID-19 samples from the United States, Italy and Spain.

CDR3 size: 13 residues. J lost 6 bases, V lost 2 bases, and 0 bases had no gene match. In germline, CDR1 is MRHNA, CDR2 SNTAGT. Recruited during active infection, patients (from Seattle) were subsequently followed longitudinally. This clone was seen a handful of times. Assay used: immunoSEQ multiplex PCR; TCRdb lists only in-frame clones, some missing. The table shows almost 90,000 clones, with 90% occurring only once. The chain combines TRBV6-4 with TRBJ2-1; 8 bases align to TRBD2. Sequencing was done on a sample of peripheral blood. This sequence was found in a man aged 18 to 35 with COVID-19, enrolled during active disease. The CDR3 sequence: CASSDGTSNEQFF. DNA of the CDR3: TGTGCCAGCAGTGACGGGACTAGCAATGAGCAGTTCTTC.